Here is one T cell receptor beta chain with its context. Profiled with immunoSEQ multiplex PCR; TCRdb holds only in-frame clones, not every one. The sample carries around 110,000 clones, under 95% recorded once. This sample's time point: peripheral blood 6 weeks after treatment start. Sample numbers ranged from 1 to 8 per patient, encompassing pretreatment and on-treatment collections. The sample comes from a study of PD-L1 blockade in urothelial cancer. This TCR was sampled from a man aged 55 to 69 with urothelial cancer. Source: PBMCs, taken around atezolizumab (anti-PD-L1) treatment.

The CDR3 nucleotides read TGCGCCAGCAGCTTGGCAGGGGCGACGGGAGAGACCCAGTACTTC. It translates to CASSLAGATGETQYF. This chain connects TRBV5-1 to TRBJ2-5; tentatively, D is TRBD1 (6 bases). The CDR3 consists of 15 residues. From germline, CDR1 is SGHRS and CDR2 YFSETQ. V lost 0 bases and J 4 bases, leaving 13 bases between the germline ends.